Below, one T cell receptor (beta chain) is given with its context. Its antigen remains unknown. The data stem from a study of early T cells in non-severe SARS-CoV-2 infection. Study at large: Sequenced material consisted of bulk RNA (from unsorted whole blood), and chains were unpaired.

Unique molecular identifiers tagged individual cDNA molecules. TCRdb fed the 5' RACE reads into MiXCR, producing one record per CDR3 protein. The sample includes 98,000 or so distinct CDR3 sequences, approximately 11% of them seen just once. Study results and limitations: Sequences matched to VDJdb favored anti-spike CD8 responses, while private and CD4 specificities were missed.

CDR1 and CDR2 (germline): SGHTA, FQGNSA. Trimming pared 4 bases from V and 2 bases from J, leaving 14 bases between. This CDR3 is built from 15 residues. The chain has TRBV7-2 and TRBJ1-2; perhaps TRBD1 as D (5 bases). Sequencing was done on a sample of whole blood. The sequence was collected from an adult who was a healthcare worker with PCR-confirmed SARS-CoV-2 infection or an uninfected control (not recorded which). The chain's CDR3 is CASSSPQGGNYGYTF. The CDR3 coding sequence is TGTGCCAGCAGCTCCCCGCAGGGAGGGAACTATGGCTACACCTTC.